These T cell receptor beta chains were read from a single sample in a study of Ad26.COV2.S vaccination and SARS-CoV-2 variants. TCRdb's table, derived via immunoSEQ multiplex PCR, lists solely in-frame clones and lacks some. The sample records around 450,000 clones, 75% to 95% being singletons. Material: peripheral blood, obtained in a trial of Ad26.COV2.S vaccine versus placebo. The receptors derive from a person between 18 and 60 years old who received the Ad26.COV2.S COVID-19 vaccine or a placebo. Both conserved end residues are part of each CDR3. D genes are given only for firm matches. Size is omitted from some rows. Given values are once, few, many or a class for expanded clones.

J gene	V gene	D gene	clone size	CDR3 protein	CDR3 DNA
TRBJ1-1	TRBV19	.	.	CASSIGRGPTRTTEAFF	TGTGCCAGTAGTATAGGCCGGGGGCCGACCCGAACCACTGAAGCTTTCTTT
TRBJ1-4	TRBV12-3/TRBV12-4	.	.	CASSPREKLFF	TGTGCCAGCAGCCCTAGGGAAAAACTGTTTTTT
TRBJ2-3	TRBV5-1	TRBD1	.	CASGTGDRTDTQYF	TGCGCCAGTGGGACAGGGGACCGCACAGATACGCAGTATTTT
TRBJ2-7	TRBV6-5	.	.	CASSPRGGSYEQYF	TGTGCCAGCAGTCCACGCGGAGGGTCCTACGAGCAGTACTTC
TRBJ2-7	TRBV12-5	.	.	CASGLYYEQYF	TGTGCTAGTGGTTTGTACTACGAGCAGTACTTC
TRBJ2-7	TRBV6-5	TRBD2	.	CASSYSSGRAPAEQYF	TGTGCCAGCAGTTACTCTAGCGGGAGGGCCCCAGCCGAGCAGTACTTC
TRBJ1-1	TRBV20-1	.	.	CSAVENTEAFF	TGCAGTGCTGTAGAGAACACTGAAGCTTTCTTT
TRBJ1-3	TRBV6-5	.	.	CASSYGGPSGNTIYF	TGTGCCAGCAGTTACGGGGGGCCCTCTGGAAACACCATATATTTT
TRBJ2-2	TRBV7-9	TRBD1	.	CASSSGDRGRTGELFF	TGTGCCAGCAGCTCAGGGGACAGGGGGCGTACCGGGGAGCTGTTTTTT
TRBJ2-7	TRBV18	TRBD2	.	CASSPTSDYEQYF	TGTGCCAGCTCACCGACTAGCGATTACGAGCAGTACTTC
TRBJ1-6	TRBV7-9	.	.	CASSLFLVGTLHF	TGTGCCAGCAGCTTATTTTTAGTGGGGACCCTCCACTTT
TRBJ1-4	TRBV10-3	.	.	CAISDGGAGEKLFF	TGTGCCATCAGTGACGGGGGTGCGGGCGAAAAACTGTTTTTT
TRBJ1-1	TRBV10-1	.	.	CASSGPGQTEAFF	TGCGCCAGCAGTGGTCCGGGGCAGACTGAAGCTTTCTTT
TRBJ2-1	TRBV6-5	.	.	CASRESSYNEQFF	TGTGCCAGCCGAGAGAGCTCCTACAATGAGCAGTTCTTC
TRBJ2-7	TRBV30	.	.	CAWSVHVGPPAVGEQYF	TGTGCCTGGAGTGTACACGTTGGCCCCCCAGCGGTGGGCGAGCAGTACTTC
TRBJ1-2	TRBV18	.	.	CASSRDSGANYGYTF	TGTGCCAGCTCAAGAGACAGTGGGGCTAACTATGGCTACACCTTC
TRBJ2-2	TRBV21-1	.	.	CASSRIKSTSGSPMAGELFF	TGTGCCAGCAGCCGAATAAAGTCGACTAGCGGGAGTCCTATGGCCGGGGAGCTGTTTTTT
TRBJ2-3	TRBV2	TRBD2	.	CASKTSVTSTDTQYF	TGTGCCAGCAAAACTAGCGTCACTAGCACAGATACGCAGTATTTT
TRBJ1-2	TRBV3-1/TRBV3-2	.	.	CASSPPERDIYGYTF	TGTGCCAGCAGCCCCCCGGAAAGGGACATCTATGGCTACACCTTC
TRBJ2-2	TRBV4-1	.	.	CASSQDGGELFF	TGCGCCAGCAGCCAAGACGGCGGGGAGCTGTTTTTT
TRBJ2-7	TRBV18	TRBD2	.	CASSPTSGGTYEQYF	TGTGCCAGCTCACCAACTAGCGGGGGTACCTACGAGCAGTACTTC
TRBJ2-7	TRBV12-5	.	.	CASGFGDQLLRQYF	TGTGCTAGTGGTTTTGGGGACCAACTACTGCGGCAGTACTTC
TRBJ2-5	TRBV4-1	.	once	CASSQDEAPPETQYF	TGCGCCAGCAGCCAAGATGAGGCCCCCCCGGAGACCCAGTACTTC
TRBJ1-1	TRBV7-9	TRBD1	.	CASSRRQGPNTEAFF	TGTGCCAGCAGCCGACGACAGGGGCCGAACACTGAAGCTTTCTTT
TRBJ2-1	TRBV5-1	.	.	CASSTLVDGRDEQFF	TGCGCCAGCAGCACACTAGTGGACGGTCGTGATGAGCAGTTCTTC
TRBJ1-2	TRBV28	.	.	CASSPGQVYGYTF	TGTGCCAGCAGTCCAGGCCAGGTCTATGGCTACACCTTC
TRBJ2-3	TRBV15	TRBD1	.	CATSSRDRGGTQYF	TGTGCCACCAGCAGCCGGGACAGGGGAGGTACGCAGTATTTT
TRBJ2-7	TRBV27	.	.	CASRTGSEQYF	TGTGCCAGCAGGACAGGTTCCGAGCAGTACTTC
TRBJ1-1	TRBV6-1	.	.	CASSEKGQGRITEAFF	TGTGCCAGCAGTGAAAAGGGGCAGGGGAGAATCACTGAAGCTTTCTTT
TRBJ2-5	TRBV12-3/TRBV12-4	.	.	CASSFEGSETQYF	TGTGCCAGCAGTTTCGAGGGGTCGGAGACCCAGTACTTC
TRBJ2-3	TRBV7-2	.	.	CASVFSGTDTQYF	TGTGCCAGCGTATTTAGCGGCACAGATACGCAGTATTTT
TRBJ2-1	TRBV7-6	.	once	CASSLSFGAGYNEQFF	TGTGCCAGCAGCTTATCGTTTGGGGCGGGGTACAATGAGCAGTTCTTC
TRBJ1-1	TRBV4-2	.	.	CASSQEPWGFQNTEAFF	TGTGCCAGCAGCCAGGAGCCCTGGGGCTTTCAGAACACTGAAGCTTTCTTT
TRBJ2-7	TRBV4-1	.	.	CASSQVLARFSYEQYF	TGCGCCAGCAGCCAAGTATTGGCCAGATTCTCCTACGAGCAGTACTTC
TRBJ1-2	TRBV18	.	.	CASSPADSGYTF	TGTGCCAGCTCACCAGCGGATAGTGGCTACACCTTC
TRBJ2-7	TRBV27	.	.	CASSPLLGDEQYF	TGTGCCAGCAGTCCGCTTTTAGGGGACGAGCAGTACTTC
TRBJ1-1	TRBV5-1	TRBD1	.	CASSRQGNTEAFF	TGCGCCAGCAGCCGACAGGGGAACACTGAAGCTTTCTTT
TRBJ1-2	TRBV28	TRBD1	.	CASSFRTGVYGYTF	TGTGCCAGCAGTTTCCGGACAGGGGTCTATGGCTACACCTTC
TRBJ2-5	TRBV7-6	.	.	CASSFNIDPVETQYF	TGTGCCAGCAGCTTTAATATAGATCCAGTCGAGACCCAGTACTTC
TRBJ2-5	TRBV5-1	.	.	CASSLGGTETQYF	TGCGCCAGCAGCTTGGGGGGGACAGAGACCCAGTACTTC
TRBJ1-2	TRBV27	TRBD1	few	CASSLSGQGYGYTF	TGTGCCAGCAGTTTATCGGGACAGGGGTATGGCTACACCTTC
TRBJ1-6	TRBV5-1	TRBD1	.	CASSPGTGGNSPLHF	TGCGCCAGCAGCCCGGGGACAGGGGGTAATTCACCCCTCCACTTT
TRBJ1-1	TRBV2	.	.	CASSEGNTEAFF	TGTGCCAGCAGTGAGGGGAACACTGAAGCTTTCTTT
TRBJ2-1	TRBV5-4	.	.	CASSLALVEQFF	TGTGCCAGCAGCTTGGCCCTAGTTGAGCAGTTCTTC
TRBJ2-3	TRBV19	.	.	CASRRTSPQDTQYF	TGTGCCAGTAGACGGACCTCCCCTCAGGATACGCAGTATTTT
TRBJ2-1	TRBV11-1	.	.	CASSLGVNEQFF	TGTGCCAGCAGCTTAGGGGTGAATGAGCAGTTCTTC
TRBJ1-5	TRBV30	.	.	CAWSKTGNQPQHF	TGTGCCTGGAGTAAGACCGGTAATCAGCCCCAGCATTTT
TRBJ2-7	TRBV25-1	.	.	CASMVGYEQYF	TGTGCCAGCATGGTGGGATACGAGCAGTACTTC